This entry concerns a single T cell receptor (beta chain). What it recognizes is unknown. The data originate from a study of cytomegalovirus exposure and HLA in healthy donors. As for the study in general: The approximately 130 validation repertoires were reported in a later analysis to have been generated on the same platform as the 500 to 700 first-cohort repertoires. The study's findings and limits: The tendency of first-cohort TCR clusters to co-occur in the roughly 130 validation repertoires was the finding of a later analysis. Three CMV-associated chains were confirmed in vitro to be specific for CMV antigens.

The CDR3 is 18 residues long. Trimming cost V 0 bases and J 5 bases; bases outside gene matches: 10. Germline V gives CDR1 MGHRA, CDR2 YSYEKL. Here immunoSEQ multiplex PCR was the method, and the copy in TCRdb shows in-frame clones only, minus some. Of about 350,000 clones detected, 75% to 90% appear once; the ten largest clones hold roughly 1.2%. Sequencing was done on a sample of PBMCs. The chain links TRBV4-1 to TRBJ2-1; 10 positions agree with TRBD2. The sequence was obtained from a woman aged 25 to 45 in good health and CMV-seropositive. The DNA for the CDR3 is TGCGCCAGCAGCCAAGATATGGCCGGGACTAGCGTCGACAATGAGCAGTTCTTC. Translation: CASSQDMAGTSVDNEQFF.